This TCR beta chain was sequenced in a study of shared clonotypes between healthy human individuals (dated by TCRdb to the early 2020s). With regard to the full study: Three men and two women, aged 18 to 49 years, made up the cohort. The study deeply sequenced blood TCR repertoires of several healthy adults to estimate repertoire size and the extent of clonotype sharing between individuals. To increase sequencing depth and limit assay-specific biases, TCR repertoire library preparation and sequencing were carried out by different laboratories using diverse techniques. Per donor, leukapheresis produced somewhere between about 0.94 and 9.5 billion PBMCs. For each donor, CD4 naive and CD4 memory were each run on three plates, CD8 naive on two plates, and CD8 memory on one plate.

The germline V gene gives CDR1 as MGHRA and CDR2 as YSYEKL. V is cut by 2 bases and J by 0 bases, and the space between the germline ends is 7 bases. The CDR3, cysteine through phenylalanine, is 14 amino acids long. Left in the record is the CDR3 DNA by itself, 42 bases read in frame from the first base. Using the deep immunoSEQ assay, TCR CDR3 regions were amplified from genomic DNA by multiplex PCR. Genomic DNA extracted from each cell subset was distributed evenly over all wells of several immunoSEQ 96-well plates, and each plate served as one replicate. For sorted subsets, 150 to 250 ng of genomic DNA, equivalent to around 29,000 T cell genomes, went into each replicate PCR. Purified libraries were measured with a Qubit 3.0 fluorometer, size-checked on a Bioanalyzer 2100, and measured again with the KAPA Library Quantification kit. A separate single-read 150-cycle Illumina NextSeq 550 flow cell was used to sequence each immunoSEQ 96-well plate. The authors' analysis ran thus. Because the immunoSEQ output included only junctional sequences and no quality scores, the filtering could not be the same as the filtering used for full-length reads. Sequences were annotated with PyIR, a Python wrapper for IgBLAST v1.9, and V/J genes and CDR3 were assigned using IMGT germline references. Any read was removed if the V/J assignment was weak (E-value above 1e-6), the CDR3 was missing, or the read contained stop codons, out-of-frame junctions, or ambiguous translated residues. V3J clonotypes were defined as sequences sharing the same inferred V gene, J gene, and CDR3 amino acid sequence. Percentage overlap between repertoires was calculated by dividing the number of shared unique clonotypes by the size of the smaller repertoire. Three approaches were used to assess repertoire richness: RTK rarefaction, the Chao1 estimator, and Recon v2.1 estimates of unobserved clonotypes. OLGA was used to compute generation probabilities for all TCRbeta clonotypes that the gDNA method yielded from a handful of donors. The table comes from immuneACCESS by way of TCRdb, which keeps in-frame sequences with V and J called. Part of the clones is missing from these tables; in studies checked, under half for an unresolved V gene and the rest for unknown reasons. V and J calls and clone size are those listed in that table; D and trimming were worked out from the DNA. For this sample the table gives fewer than 700,000 clones, of which about 95% were detected only once. The ten largest clones take up 0.11% of the sample.

On the study overall, not on this receptor specifically: The small number of donors limited the genetic and exposure-history diversity represented. Naive subsets generally had larger estimated clonotype richness than memory subsets. Pairwise subsampling led to the expectation that sequencing depth would affect the degree of clonotype sharing among donors. Even with the large sequencing depth, rarefaction of the sorted-subset datasets indicated that sequencing was incomplete. Sampling was restricted to blood, and TCR repertoires in tissues likely differ from the TCR repertoires found in blood. Higher generation probabilities were observed for clonotypes shared by all four sorted-subset donors than for non-shared clonotypes. When several donors were compared, the shared fraction of clonotypes was about 5% for naive CD4, 3.5% for naive CD8, 2% to 2.5% for memory CD4, and approximately 0.4% for memory CD8.

CD8 naive samples were obtained by positive selection for CCR7 among CD45RO-negative cells, yielding a CD45RA+CCR7+ population from which TemRA cells were excluded. The donors were healthy, HIV-negative adults with no recently reported acute infections or vaccinations. Only Caucasian adults living in Nashville, Tennessee, USA were represented among the donors. Blood was obtained by leukapheresis, after which PBMCs were separated by Ficoll-Histopaque density gradient centrifugation and cryopreserved in liquid nitrogen vapor phase. Analytical flow cytometry was used to check the purity and quantity of every magnetically sorted T cell population. Genomic DNA was isolated from each sorted fraction and quantified by UV absorbance on a Nanodrop 2000c. Of note for this clone: Its cognate antigen has yet to be identified. No per-base quality is available; no much larger clone lies one base away.

This TCR was recovered from a woman younger than 45 in good health. The sequence links TRBV4-1 to TRBJ1-1; TRBD1 might be the D gene, on 5 matching bases. The material sequenced was naive CD8+ T cells sorted from blood. The cell subset or site tag for this specimen amounts to: CD45RA+CCR7+. At the DNA level, the sequence is TGCGCCAGCAGCCAACGGGGGTTGAACACTGAAGCTTTCTTT. This translates into CASSQRGLNTEAFF.